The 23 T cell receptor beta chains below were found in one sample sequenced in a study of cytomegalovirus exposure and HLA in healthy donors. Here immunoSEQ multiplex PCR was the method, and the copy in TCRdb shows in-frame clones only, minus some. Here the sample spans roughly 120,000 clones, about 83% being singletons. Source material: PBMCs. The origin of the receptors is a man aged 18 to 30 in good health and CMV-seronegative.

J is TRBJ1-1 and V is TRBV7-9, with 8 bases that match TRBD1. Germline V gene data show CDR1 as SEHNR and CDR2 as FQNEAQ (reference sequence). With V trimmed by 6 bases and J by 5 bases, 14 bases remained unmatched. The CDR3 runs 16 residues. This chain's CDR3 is CASSLDRGQKGTEAFF. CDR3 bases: TGTGCCAGCAGTCTCGACAGGGGCCAAAAGGGAACTGAAGCTTTCTTT.

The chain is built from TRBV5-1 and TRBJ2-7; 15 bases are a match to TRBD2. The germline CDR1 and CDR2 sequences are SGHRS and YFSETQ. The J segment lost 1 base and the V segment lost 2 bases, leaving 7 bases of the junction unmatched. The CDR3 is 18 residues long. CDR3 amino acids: CASSLGLAGGPTSYEQYF. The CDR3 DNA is TGCGCCAGCAGCTTAGGACTAGCGGGAGGGCCTACGTCCTACGAGCAGTACTTC.

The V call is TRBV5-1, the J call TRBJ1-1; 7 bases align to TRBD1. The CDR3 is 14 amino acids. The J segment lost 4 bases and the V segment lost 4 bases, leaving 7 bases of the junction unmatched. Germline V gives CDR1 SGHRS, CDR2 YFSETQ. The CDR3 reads CASSRQGYGTEAFF. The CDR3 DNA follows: TGCGCCAGCAGCCGACAGGGTTATGGCACTGAAGCTTTCTTT.

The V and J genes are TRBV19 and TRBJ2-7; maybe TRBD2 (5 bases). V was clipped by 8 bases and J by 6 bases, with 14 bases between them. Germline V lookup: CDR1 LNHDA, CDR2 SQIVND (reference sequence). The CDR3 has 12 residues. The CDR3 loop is CASGGSGSEQYF. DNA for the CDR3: TGTGCCAGTGGTGGGTCGGGGTCCGAGCAGTACTTC.

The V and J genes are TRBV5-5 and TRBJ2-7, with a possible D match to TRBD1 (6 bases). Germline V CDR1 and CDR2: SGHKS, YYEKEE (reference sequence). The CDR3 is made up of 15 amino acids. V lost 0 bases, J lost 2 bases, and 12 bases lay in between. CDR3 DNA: TGTGCCAGCAGCTTGGTGCAGGGGCGACCCTACGAGCAGTACTTC. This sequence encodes CASSLVQGRPYEQYF. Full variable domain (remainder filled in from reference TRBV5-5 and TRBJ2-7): DAGVTQSPTHLIKTRGQQVTLRCSPISGHKSVSWYQQVLGQGPQFIFQYYEKEERGRGNFPDRFSARQFPNYSSELNVNALLLGDSALYLCASSLVQGRPYEQYFGPGTRLTVT.

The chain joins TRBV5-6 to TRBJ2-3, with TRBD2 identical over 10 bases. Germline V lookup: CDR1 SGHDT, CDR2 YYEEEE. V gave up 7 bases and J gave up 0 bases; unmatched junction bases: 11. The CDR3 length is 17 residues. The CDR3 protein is CASLKSGGGASTDTQYF. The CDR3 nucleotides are TGTGCCAGCTTGAAGAGCGGGGGGGGTGCTAGCACAGATACGCAGTATTTT.

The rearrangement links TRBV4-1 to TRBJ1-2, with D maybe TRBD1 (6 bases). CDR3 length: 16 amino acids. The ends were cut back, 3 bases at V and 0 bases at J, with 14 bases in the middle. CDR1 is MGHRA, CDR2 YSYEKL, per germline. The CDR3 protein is CASSQTGERANYGYTF. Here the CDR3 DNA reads TGCGCCAGCAGCCAGACAGGCGAACGAGCTAACTATGGCTACACCTTC.

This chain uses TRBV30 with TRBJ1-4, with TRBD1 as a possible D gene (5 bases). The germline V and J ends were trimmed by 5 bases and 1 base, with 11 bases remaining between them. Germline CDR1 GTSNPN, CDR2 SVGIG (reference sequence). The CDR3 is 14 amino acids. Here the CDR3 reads CAWGLGQTNEKLFF. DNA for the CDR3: TGTGCCTGGGGCCTGGGGCAAACTAATGAAAAACTGTTTTTT.

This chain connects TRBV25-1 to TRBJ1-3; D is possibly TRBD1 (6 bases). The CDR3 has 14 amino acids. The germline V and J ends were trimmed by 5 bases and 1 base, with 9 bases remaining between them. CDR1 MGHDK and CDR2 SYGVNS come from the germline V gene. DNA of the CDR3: TGTGCCAGCAGTCCTACAGGGTCTGGAAACACCATATATTTT. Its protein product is CASSPTGSGNTIYF.

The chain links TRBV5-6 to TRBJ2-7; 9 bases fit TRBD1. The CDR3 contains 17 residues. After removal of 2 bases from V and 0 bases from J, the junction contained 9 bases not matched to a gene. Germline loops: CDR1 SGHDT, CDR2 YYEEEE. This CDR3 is CASSLKNRGPSSYEQYF. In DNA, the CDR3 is TGTGCCAGCAGCTTAAAGAACAGGGGGCCCAGCTCCTACGAGCAGTACTTC.

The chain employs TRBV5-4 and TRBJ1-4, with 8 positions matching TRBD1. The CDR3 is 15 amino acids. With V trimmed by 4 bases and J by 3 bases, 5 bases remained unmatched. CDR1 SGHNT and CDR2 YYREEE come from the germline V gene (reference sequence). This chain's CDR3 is CASSTNRGSNEKLFF. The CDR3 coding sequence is TGTGCCAGCAGCACGAACAGGGGGTCTAATGAAAAACTGTTTTTT.

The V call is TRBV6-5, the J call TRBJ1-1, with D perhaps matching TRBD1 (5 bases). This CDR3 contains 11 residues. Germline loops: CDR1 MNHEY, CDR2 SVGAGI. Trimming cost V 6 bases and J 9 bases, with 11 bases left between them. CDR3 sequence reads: CASSREEKAFF. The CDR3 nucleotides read TGTGCCAGCAGCAGGGAAGAAAAAGCTTTCTTT.

The DNA of the CDR3 is TGTGCCAGCGCGGGACAGGGGAGAGCTAATGAAAAACTGTTTTTT. Translated: CASAGQGRANEKLFF. The chain recombines TRBV2 with TRBJ1-4; TRBD1 aligns across 10 bases. This CDR3 is 15 amino acids long. Germline CDR1 is SNHLY and CDR2 is FYNNEI. V gave up 8 bases and J gave up 3 bases; unmatched junction bases: 6.

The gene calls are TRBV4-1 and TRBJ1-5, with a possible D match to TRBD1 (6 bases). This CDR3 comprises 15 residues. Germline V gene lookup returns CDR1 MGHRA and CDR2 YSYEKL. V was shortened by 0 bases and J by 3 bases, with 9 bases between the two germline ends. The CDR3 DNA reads TGCGCCAGCAGCCAAGATCCGGGACACAATCAGCCCCAGCATTTT. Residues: CASSQDPGHNQPQHF.

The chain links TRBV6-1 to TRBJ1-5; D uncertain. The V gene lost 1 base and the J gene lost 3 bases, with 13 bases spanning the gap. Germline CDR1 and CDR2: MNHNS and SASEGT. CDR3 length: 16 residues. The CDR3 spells CASSEVAVNLNQPQHF. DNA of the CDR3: TGTGCCAGCAGTGAAGTGGCGGTCAATCTCAATCAGCCCCAGCATTTT.

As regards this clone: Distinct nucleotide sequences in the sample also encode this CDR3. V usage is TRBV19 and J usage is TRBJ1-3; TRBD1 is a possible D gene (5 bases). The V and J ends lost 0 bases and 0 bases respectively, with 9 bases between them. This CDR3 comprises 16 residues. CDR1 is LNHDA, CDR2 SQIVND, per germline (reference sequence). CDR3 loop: CASSIDTGGSGNTIYF. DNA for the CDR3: TGTGCCAGTAGTATAGACACAGGCGGCTCTGGAAACACCATATATTTT.

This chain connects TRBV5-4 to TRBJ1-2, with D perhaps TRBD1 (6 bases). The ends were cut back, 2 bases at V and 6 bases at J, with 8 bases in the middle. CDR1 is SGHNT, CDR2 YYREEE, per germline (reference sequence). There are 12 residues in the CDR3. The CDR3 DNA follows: TGTGCCAGCAGCTTCCCAGGGGATGGCTACACCTTC. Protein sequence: CASSFPGDGYTF. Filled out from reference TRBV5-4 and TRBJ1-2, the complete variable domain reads ETGVTQSPTHLIKTRGQQVTLRCSSQSGHNTVSWYQQALGQGPQFIFQYYREEENGRGNFPPRFSGLQFPNYSSELNVNALELDDSALYLCASSFPGDGYTFGSGTRLTVV.

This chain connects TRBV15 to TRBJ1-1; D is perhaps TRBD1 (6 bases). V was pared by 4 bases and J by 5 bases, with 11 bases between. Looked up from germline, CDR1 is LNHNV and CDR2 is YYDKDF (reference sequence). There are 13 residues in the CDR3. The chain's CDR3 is CATSTTGRTEAFF. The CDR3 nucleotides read TGTGCCACCAGCACAACAGGGCGGACTGAAGCTTTCTTT. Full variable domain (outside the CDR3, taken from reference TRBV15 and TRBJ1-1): DAMVIQNPRYQVTQFGKPVTLSCSQTLNHNVMYWYQQKSSQAPKLLFHYYDKDFNNEADTPDNFQSRRPNTSFCFLDIRSPGLGDTAMYLCATSTTGRTEAFFGQGTRLTVV.

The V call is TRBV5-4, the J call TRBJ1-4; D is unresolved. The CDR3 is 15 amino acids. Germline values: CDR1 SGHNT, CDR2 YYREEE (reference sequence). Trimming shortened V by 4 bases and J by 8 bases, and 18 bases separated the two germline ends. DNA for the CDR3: TGTGCCAGCAGCCCGGAGGCAGGTAGGACCGAAAAACTGTTTTTT. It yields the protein CASSPEAGRTEKLFF. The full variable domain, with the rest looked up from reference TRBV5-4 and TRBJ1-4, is ETGVTQSPTHLIKTRGQQVTLRCSSQSGHNTVSWYQQALGQGPQFIFQYYREEENGRGNFPPRFSGLQFPNYSSELNVNALELDDSALYLCASSPEAGRTEKLFFGSGTQLSVL.

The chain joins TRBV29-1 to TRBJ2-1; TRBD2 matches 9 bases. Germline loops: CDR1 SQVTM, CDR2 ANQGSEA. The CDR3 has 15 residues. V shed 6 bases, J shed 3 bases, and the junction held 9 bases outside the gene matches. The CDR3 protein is CSVRAPSGVYNEQFF. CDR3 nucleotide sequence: TGCAGCGTCCGCGCGCCTAGCGGGGTCTACAATGAGCAGTTCTTC.

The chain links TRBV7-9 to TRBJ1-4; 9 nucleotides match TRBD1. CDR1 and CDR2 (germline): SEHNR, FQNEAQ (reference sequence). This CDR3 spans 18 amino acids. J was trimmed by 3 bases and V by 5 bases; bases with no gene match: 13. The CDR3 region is CASSTTGGGGFANEKLFF. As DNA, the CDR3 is TGTGCCAGCAGCACGACAGGGGGAGGAGGTTTCGCTAATGAAAAACTGTTTTTT.

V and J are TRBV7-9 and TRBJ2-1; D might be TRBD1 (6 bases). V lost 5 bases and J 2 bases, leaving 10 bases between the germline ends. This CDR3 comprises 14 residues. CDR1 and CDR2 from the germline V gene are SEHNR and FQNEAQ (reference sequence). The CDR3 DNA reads TGTGCCAGCAGCCTGGACAGAACCTACAATGAGCAGTTCTTC. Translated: CASSLDRTYNEQFF.

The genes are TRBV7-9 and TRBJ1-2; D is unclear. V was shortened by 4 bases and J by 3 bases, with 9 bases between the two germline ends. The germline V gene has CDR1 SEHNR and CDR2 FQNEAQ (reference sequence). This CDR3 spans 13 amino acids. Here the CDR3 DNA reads TGTGCCAGCAGCTCTCGAGCGGACTATGGCTACACCTTC. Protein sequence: CASSSRADYGYTF.